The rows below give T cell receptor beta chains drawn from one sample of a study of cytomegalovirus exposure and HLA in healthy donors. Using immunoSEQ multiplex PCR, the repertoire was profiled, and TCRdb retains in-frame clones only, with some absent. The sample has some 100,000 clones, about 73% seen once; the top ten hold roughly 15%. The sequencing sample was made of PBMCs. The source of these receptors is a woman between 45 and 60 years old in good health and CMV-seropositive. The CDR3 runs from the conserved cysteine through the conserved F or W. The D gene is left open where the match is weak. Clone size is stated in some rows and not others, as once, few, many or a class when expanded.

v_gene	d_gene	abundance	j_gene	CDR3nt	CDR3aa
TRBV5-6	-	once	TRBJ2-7	TGTGCCAGCAGCTTGGCCCCAGGCGACTCCTACGAGCAGTACTTC	CASSLAPGDSYEQYF
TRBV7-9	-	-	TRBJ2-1	TGTTCCAGCAGCCTCCTCGACAGGCAGACATACAATGAGCAGTTCTTC	CSSSLLDRQTYNEQFF
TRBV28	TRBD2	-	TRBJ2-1	TGTGCCAGCAGTTTAGTTGCTAGCGGGTTTAGCTCCTACAATGAGCAGTTCTTC	CASSLVASGFSSYNEQFF
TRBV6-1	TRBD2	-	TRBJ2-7	TGTGCCAGCAGTGCCAGCACTAGCGGGAGTGAGGCCTACGAGCAGTACTTC	CASSASTSGSEAYEQYF
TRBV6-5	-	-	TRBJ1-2	TGTGCCAGCAGATCGGGGGGGGCTGACTATGGCTACACCTTC	CASRSGGADYGYTF
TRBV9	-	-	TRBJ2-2	TGTGCCTCCAAGCGGCTCCCGAACACCGGGGAGCTGTTTTTT	CASKRLPNTGELFF
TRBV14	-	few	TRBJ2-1	TGTGCCAGCAGCCCCGCGACAGTTTACAATGAGCAGTTCTTC	CASSPATVYNEQFF
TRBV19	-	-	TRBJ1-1	TGTGCCAGTACAAGGTGGACAGTGAACACTGAAGCTTTCTTT	CASTRWTVNTEAFF
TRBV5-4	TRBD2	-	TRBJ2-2	TGTGCCAGCAGCTTGGGGGCTAGCGGGAGGACCGGGGAGCTGTTTTTT	CASSLGASGRTGELFF
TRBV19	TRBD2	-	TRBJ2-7	TGTGCCAGTAGTATACAGCGGGAGACGGAGCAGTACTTC	CASSIQRETEQYF
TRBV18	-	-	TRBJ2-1	TGTGCCAGCTCACCAGGACAGTACGACAATGAGCAGTTCTTC	CASSPGQYDNEQFF
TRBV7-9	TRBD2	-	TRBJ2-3	TGTGCCAGCAGCTTAAGGCGGTTAGCGGGAGGGGGCACAGATACGCAGTATTTT	CASSLRRLAGGGTDTQYF
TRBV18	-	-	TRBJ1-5	TGTGCCAGCTCATACGGTAGCAATCAGCCCCAGCATTTT	CASSYGSNQPQHF
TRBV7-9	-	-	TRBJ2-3	TGTTCCAGCAGCCTGTTCACAGATACGCAGTATTTT	CSSSLFTDTQYF
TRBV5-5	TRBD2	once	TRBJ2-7	TGTGCCAGCAGTCTGCTAGCGGGAGGGGTCAACGAGCAGTACTTC	CASSLLAGGVNEQYF
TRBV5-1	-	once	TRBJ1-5	TGCGCCAGCAGCTTGGGGGGACTTTGGAATCAGCCCCAGCATTTT	CASSLGGLWNQPQHF
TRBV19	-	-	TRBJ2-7	TGTGCCAGTAGTATGTCGGCGGGGAACTACGAGCAGTACTTC	CASSMSAGNYEQYF
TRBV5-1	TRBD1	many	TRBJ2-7	TGCGCCAGCAGCTTGGTAGGGACAGGGCTGGTCGAGCAGTACTTC	CASSLVGTGLVEQYF
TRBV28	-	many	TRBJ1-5	TGTGCCAGCACCAACAGGGTCTCGCAGCCCCAGCATTTT	CASTNRVSQPQHF
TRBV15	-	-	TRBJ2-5	TGTGCCACCAGCAGAGATCTCGGGAGCGGTGAGACCCAGTACTTC	CATSRDLGSGETQYF
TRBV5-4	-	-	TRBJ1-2	TGTGCCAGCAGCACCTCTACGGAGGGCTATGGCTACACCTTC	CASSTSTEGYGYTF
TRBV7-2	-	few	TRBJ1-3	TGTGCCAGCAGCTTGAATAGTTTCTCTGGAAACACCATATATTTT	CASSLNSFSGNTIYF
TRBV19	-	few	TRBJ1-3	TGTGCCTCGACAGGCTCGGCTGGAAACACCATATATTTT	CASTGSAGNTIYF
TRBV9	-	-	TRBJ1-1	TGTGCCAGCAGCGGACAGCTGAACACTGAAGCTTTCTTT	CASSGQLNTEAFF
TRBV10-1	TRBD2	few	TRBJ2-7	TGCGCCAGCAGTAGAACTGCGGGAGGTGCCGAGCAGTACTTC	CASSRTAGGAEQYF
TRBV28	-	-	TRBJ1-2	TGTGCCAGCAGTGAACCACAGGGCCTGAAATATGGCTACACCTTC	CASSEPQGLKYGYTF
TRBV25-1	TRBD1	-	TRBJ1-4	TGTGCCAGCAGTGAATACAACAGGGGTGGGGGAGAAAAACTGTTTTTT	CASSEYNRGGGEKLFF
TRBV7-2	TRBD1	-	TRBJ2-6	TGTGCCAGCAGATTTGGGACAGGGTCTGGGGCCAACGTCCTGACTTTC	CASRFGTGSGANVLTF
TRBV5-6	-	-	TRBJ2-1	TGTGCCAGCAGCTTGCGGAGGGCCGCCTACAATGAGCAGTTCTTC	CASSLRRAAYNEQFF
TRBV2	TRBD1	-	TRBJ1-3	TGTGCCAGCAGTGTTGGACAGGGGGTATCTGGAAACACCATATATTTT	CASSVGQGVSGNTIYF
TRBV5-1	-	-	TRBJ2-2	TGCGCCAGCAGCTTGGTAGTAAACACCGGGGAGCTGTTTTTT	CASSLVVNTGELFF
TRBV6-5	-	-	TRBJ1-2	TGTGCCAGCAGATTACAGGGCTATGGCTACACCTTC	CASRLQGYGYTF
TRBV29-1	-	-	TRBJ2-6	TGCAGCGTAGAGCGAACTGGGGCCAACGTCCTGACTTTC	CSVERTGANVLTF
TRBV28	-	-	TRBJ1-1	TGTGCCAGCAGTTTAAGGAGGGGCTGGGGAAACACTGAAGCTTTCTTT	CASSLRRGWGNTEAFF
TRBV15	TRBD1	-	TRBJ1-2	TGTGCCACCAGCAGAGATTTCGGTGGGACAGGGGATTGGGTGCACTATGGCTACACCTTC	CATSRDFGGTGDWVHYGYTF
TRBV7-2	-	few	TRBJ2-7	TGTGCCAGCAGCTTAGACCACAACTACGAGCAGTACTTC	CASSLDHNYEQYF
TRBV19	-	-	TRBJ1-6	TGTGCCAGTAGGTGGCAGGGAAATTCACCCCTCCACTTT	CASRWQGNSPLHF
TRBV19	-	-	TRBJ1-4	TGTGCCAGTAATCGGGGAGAGGGCTTGAGTGAAAAACTGTTTTTT	CASNRGEGLSEKLFF
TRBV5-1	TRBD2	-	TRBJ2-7	TGCGCCAGCAGCCTACTGATAGGACCCGGGACTAGGAGCTCCTACGAGCAGTACTTC	CASSLLIGPGTRSSYEQYF
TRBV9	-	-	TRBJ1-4	TGTGCCAGCAGCGTAGGGGCAGCAACTAATGAAAAACTGTTTTTT	CASSVGAATNEKLFF
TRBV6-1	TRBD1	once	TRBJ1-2	TGTGCCAGCAGTGAATTAGGGGGCGACTATGGCTACACCTTC	CASSELGGDYGYTF
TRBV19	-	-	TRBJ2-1	TGTGCCAGTAGTATCCCCGCGGGAAGCTCCTACAATGAGCAGTTCTTC	CASSIPAGSSYNEQFF
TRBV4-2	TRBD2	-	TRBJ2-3	TGTGCCAGCAGCCAAGAACTGGCGGGGGGTAGCACAGATACGCAGTATTTT	CASSQELAGGSTDTQYF